The T cell receptor beta chain described here comes from a study of beta chain features in type 1 diabetes. Notes on the study in general: Resolution of whether HLA type affects TCRB rearrangement was not achieved here. Shorter TCRB CDR3s, moderately but significantly so, marked every one of the four CD4+ subsets in Type 1 diabetes patients. Naive, central memory and regulatory TCRB repertoires appeared more similar among patients than healthy donors.

The table lists this clone with a few counts. What it recognizes is unknown. Investigators reverse transcribed all isolated RNA, so they sequenced expressed TCRB transcripts. Data came from immunoSEQ multiplex PCR; TCRdb stores just in-frame clones and leaves some out. In the table there are about 370,000 clones, 9.6% of which are singletons. V gave up 6 bases and J gave up 2 bases; unmatched junction bases: 12. CDR1 is MDHEN, CDR2 SYDVKM, per germline. This CDR3 spans 16 amino acids. The receptor was isolated from a man aged 30-40 years with type 1 diabetes. Sequencing used central memory CD4+ T cells from blood. This chain links TRBV28 with TRBJ2-5; 7 positions match TRBD2. The CDR3 reads CASSWGGRGAQETQYF. The CDR3 coding sequence is TGTGCCAGCAGCTGGGGAGGGAGGGGAGCACAAGAGACCCAGTACTTC. The full variable domain, its missing parts supplied by reference TRBV28 and TRBJ2-5, is DVKVTQSSRYLVKRTGEKVFLECVQDMDHENMFWYRQDPGLGLRLIYFSYDVKMKEKGDIPEGYSVSREKKERFSLILESASTNQTSMYLCASSWGGRGAQETQYFGPGTRLLVL.